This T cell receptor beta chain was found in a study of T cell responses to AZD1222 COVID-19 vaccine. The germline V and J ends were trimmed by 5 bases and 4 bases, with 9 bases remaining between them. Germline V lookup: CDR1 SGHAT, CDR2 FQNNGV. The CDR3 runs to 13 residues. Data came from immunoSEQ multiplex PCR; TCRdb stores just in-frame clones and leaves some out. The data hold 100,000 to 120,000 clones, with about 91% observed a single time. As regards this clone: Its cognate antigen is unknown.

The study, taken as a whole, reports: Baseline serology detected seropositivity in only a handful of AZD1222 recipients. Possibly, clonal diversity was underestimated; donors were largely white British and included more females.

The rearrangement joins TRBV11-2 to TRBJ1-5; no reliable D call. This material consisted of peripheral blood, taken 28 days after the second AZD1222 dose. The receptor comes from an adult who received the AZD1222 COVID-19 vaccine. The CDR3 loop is CASSLSLNQPQHF. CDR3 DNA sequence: TGTGCCAGCAGCCTTAGCCTTAATCAGCCCCAGCATTTT.